A selection of T cell receptor beta chains follows, all from one sample in a study of T cell repertoires in cytomegalovirus infection. Via MiXCR, TCRdb re-called the reads, giving one row per CDR3 protein. The sample shows approximately 290,000 distinct CDR3 sequences, roughly 24% of them seen only once. The sample taken for sequencing was PBMCs. The receptors stem from a human donor in good health (CMV status not recorded). Some clones in this sample may be carry-over from other donors' samples. Each CDR3 is given with its conserved first and last residue. The D gene is left open where the match is weak. Size values are once, few and many counts, or a class for expanded clones, and some rows have none.

j_gene | abundance | d_gene | v_gene | CDR3nt | CDR3aa
TRBJ2-3 | many | NA | TRBV7-9 | TGTGCCAGCAGCTCTACTGGAGGACCTAGCACAGATACGCAGTATTTT | CASSSTGGPSTDTQYF
TRBJ2-2 | NA | NA | TRBV24-1 | TGTGCCACCAGTGACACGGGACATACCGGGGAGCTGTTTTTT | CATSDTGHTGELFF
TRBJ2-7 | few | NA | TRBV10-2 | TGCGCCACCACACAGGGTATGAGATTCTACGAGCAGTACTTC | CATTQGMRFYEQYF
TRBJ2-2 | few | TRBD2 | TRBV11-2 | TGTGCCAGCAGCCAAGCGGGACTAGAAGCCGGGGAGCTGTTTTTT | CASSQAGLEAGELFF
TRBJ1-6 | many | NA | TRBV7-2 | TGTGCCAGCAGACCCGGGCCTAGCGATTCACCCCTCCACTTT | CASRPGPSDSPLHF
TRBJ2-7 | NA | NA | TRBV9 | TGTGCCAGCAGCGCCACCTCACTGGGCGAGCAGTACTTC | CASSATSLGEQYF
TRBJ1-1 | NA | TRBD1 | TRBV10-3 | TGTGCCATCATGGGACAGGGTGGCACTGAAGCTTTCTTT | CAIMGQGGTEAFF
TRBJ2-2 | NA | NA | TRBV12-3/TRBV12-4 | TGTGCCAGCAGTAGAATGCGCGACAGACAAGGAAGATACACCGGGGAGCTGTTTTTT | CASSRMRDRQGRYTGELFF
TRBJ2-2 | many | NA | TRBV11-2 | TGTGCCAGCAGCTTAGGGTCAGGGCGGACCGGGGAGCTGTTTTTT | CASSLGSGRTGELFF
TRBJ1-6 | many | NA | TRBV7-2 | TGTGCCAGCAGCTTAGGGACCCTCAGGGGTCGGAGCTCCTATAATTCACCCCTCCACTTT | CASSLGTLRGRSSYNSPLHF
TRBJ2-7 | NA | NA | TRBV5-1 | TGCGCCAGCAGCTTAGGCCCGGGTGAACTTAGCTACGAGCAGTACTTC | CASSLGPGELSYEQYF
TRBJ1-6 | NA | TRBD1 | TRBV11-2 | TGTGCCAGCAGCTTATCCCGGACAGGTTATTCACCCCTCCACTTT | CASSLSRTGYSPLHF
TRBJ2-5 | NA | NA | TRBV7-9 | TGTGCCAGCAGCTTAGCGCGGTGGGAGACCCAGTACTTC | CASSLARWETQYF
TRBJ2-5 | NA | NA | TRBV28 | TGTGCCAGCAGTTTATCAGCTAGAGGCCAAGAGACCCAGTACTTC | CASSLSARGQETQYF
TRBJ2-3 | once | NA | TRBV11-2 | TGTGCCAGCAGCTTAAGACGGAACCCATCCAGCACAGATACGCAGTATTTT | CASSLRRNPSSTDTQYF
TRBJ2-6 | NA | NA | TRBV2 | TGTGCCAGCAGTGAAGGACTTCGCTCTGGGGCCAACGTCCTGACTTTC | CASSEGLRSGANVLTF
TRBJ1-4 | NA | NA | TRBV28 | TGTGCCAGCAGTTCCGGGACCCTTAATGAAAAACTGTTTTTT | CASSSGTLNEKLFF
TRBJ2-2 | few | NA | TRBV20-1 | TGCAGTGCACCGGACTGGTCGAACACCGGGGAGCTGTTTTTT | CSAPDWSNTGELFF
TRBJ1-5 | NA | NA | TRBV25-1 | TGTGCCAGCAGTCAATCAGGGGAACAGCCCCAGCATTTT | CASSQSGEQPQHF
TRBJ1-4 | many | TRBD1 | TRBV29-1 | TGCAGCGTCTCCGGGACAGCTCATGAAAAACTGTTTTTT | CSVSGTAHEKLFF
TRBJ2-7 | NA | NA | TRBV28 | TGTGCCAGCTTAGCTGGGACAAGGAACGAGCAGTACTTC | CASLAGTRNEQYF
TRBJ1-5 | many | NA | TRBV2 | TGTGCCAGCAGTGATTCAGGGATTAGCAATCAGCCCCAGCATTTT | CASSDSGISNQPQHF
TRBJ1-5 | few | NA | TRBV6-2/TRBV6-3 | TGTGCCAGCAGTTGGACCGGGCTCGATCAGCCCCAGCATTTT | CASSWTGLDQPQHF
TRBJ2-3 | many | TRBD2 | TRBV7-2 | TGTGCCAGCAGCCTAGCGGGGAGCGAAGATACGCAGTATTTT | CASSLAGSEDTQYF
TRBJ1-1 | few | NA | TRBV5-6 | TGTGCCAGCAGCTCCCCAGGGAGCAGATCCTACACTGAAGCTTTCTTT | CASSSPGSRSYTEAFF
TRBJ1-2 | few | NA | TRBV12-3/TRBV12-4 | TGTGCCAGCAGTTCCTATGACAGATCTAATGGCTACACCTTC | CASSSYDRSNGYTF
TRBJ2-1 | few | TRBD2 | TRBV7-8 | TGTGCCAGCAGCTTAAGGGGCGAAACGCGACTAGCGGGAGGGAATGAGCAGTTCTTC | CASSLRGETRLAGGNEQFF
TRBJ1-2 | NA | NA | TRBV28 | TGTGCCAGCACTTCCCAGGGTGCTGCCTTCTATGGCTACACCTTC | CASTSQGAAFYGYTF
TRBJ1-2 | few | NA | TRBV29-1 | TGCAGCGTTGGTCAGGACAGAATGACTGGCTACACCTTC | CSVGQDRMTGYTF
TRBJ2-2 | NA | NA | TRBV5-1 | TGCGCCAGCAGCTTTTCACAGGGGAACACCGGGGAGCTGTTTTTT | CASSFSQGNTGELFF
TRBJ1-1 | NA | NA | TRBV4-3 | TGCGCCAGCAGCCAAGAAGCAGACTACGAAGCTTTCTTT | CASSQEADYEAFF
TRBJ2-5 | NA | TRBD2 | TRBV2 | TGTGCCAGCAACAGCGGGAGTATACAGACCCAGTACTTC | CASNSGSIQTQYF
TRBJ2-2 | once | NA | TRBV19 | TGTGCCAGTAGTACCCGACGGCAGGGGACGCTGTTTTTT | CASSTRRQGTLFF
TRBJ2-5 | NA | NA | TRBV7-2 | TGTGCCAGCAGCTTATGGTCCGGACATACCCAAGAGACCCAGTACTTC | CASSLWSGHTQETQYF
TRBJ2-1 | many | NA | TRBV7-2 | TGTGCCAGCAGCTTAGACTCCTCCCCTCCCAATGAGCAGTTCTTC | CASSLDSSPPNEQFF
TRBJ2-1 | many | NA | TRBV7-2 | TGTGCCAGCAGCTCGCAGGGGGGACTCTACAATGAGCAGTTCTTC | CASSSQGGLYNEQFF
TRBJ2-2 | few | NA | TRBV4-3 | TGCGCCAGCAGCCAAGATAGTCCGGGAAACACCGGGGAGCTGTTTTTT | CASSQDSPGNTGELFF
TRBJ2-2 | NA | TRBD1 | TRBV6-8 | TGTGCCAGCAGTTGCCGGGACAGGGCAAACAACACCGGGGAGCTGTTTTTT | CASSCRDRANNTGELFF
TRBJ1-1 | NA | NA | TRBV28 | TGTGCCAGCAGTTTATGGGCGGGGGCCACTGAAGCTTTCTTT | CASSLWAGATEAFF
TRBJ2-1 | NA | NA | TRBV2 | TGTGCCAGCAGTGAAGTAACGTACAATGAGCAGTTCTTC | CASSEVTYNEQFF
TRBJ2-5 | NA | NA | TRBV6-2/TRBV6-3 | TGTGCCAGCAGTTACTCGAGAACTCAGGGGTCAGAGACCCAGTACTTC | CASSYSRTQGSETQYF
TRBJ2-1 | NA | TRBD2 | TRBV6-8 | TGTGCCAGCAGTGCCGGGGGAGACCCCGGGACTAGGGTGTGGAATGAGCAGTTCTTC | CASSAGGDPGTRVWNEQFF
TRBJ2-1 | NA | NA | TRBV28 | TGTGCCAGCAGTTTCCCCGGAAGCCTAAATGAGCAGTTCTTC | CASSFPGSLNEQFF
TRBJ1-4 | NA | TRBD1 | TRBV5-6 | TGTGCCAGCAGCTCCGGGACAGCCTCAACTAATGAAAAACTGTTTTTT | CASSSGTASTNEKLFF
TRBJ2-4 | few | TRBD2 | TRBV27 | TGTGCCAGCAGTTTGTCTAGCGGGGGGGCGCACATTCAGTACTTC | CASSLSSGGAHIQYF
TRBJ1-5 | few | NA | TRBV28 | TGTGCCAGCAGTTCCCTTGCAGGGGCGCTGAGCAATCAGCCCCAGCATTTT | CASSSLAGALSNQPQHF
TRBJ2-1 | few | NA | TRBV5-4 | TGTGCCAGCAGCGTACAAGACAATGAGCAGTTCTTC | CASSVQDNEQFF
TRBJ1-1 | NA | TRBD1 | TRBV12-5 | TGTGCTAGTGGTCCAGGACAGGGATTGATAACTGAAGCTTTCTTT | CASGPGQGLITEAFF
TRBJ2-7 | NA | TRBD2 | TRBV12-3/TRBV12-4 | TGTGCCAGCAGTTTAGATTTAGCGGGAGCCTACGAGCAGTACTTC | CASSLDLAGAYEQYF
TRBJ2-1 | NA | NA | TRBV12-3/TRBV12-4 | TGTGCCAGCAGTTCAGAGACACCAGCCAATGAGCAGTTCTTC | CASSSETPANEQFF
TRBJ1-4 | few | NA | TRBV11-2 | TGTGCCAGCAGCTTATCACACAGGGAAAAACTGTTTTTT | CASSLSHREKLFF
TRBJ1-2 | NA | NA | TRBV7-6 | TGTGCCAGCAGCGTAGAAAGAGGCGGCTATGGCTACACCTTC | CASSVERGGYGYTF
TRBJ1-1 | many | TRBD1 | TRBV7-9 | TGTGCCAGCACCGAGACAGGGATGAACACTGAAGCTTTCTTT | CASTETGMNTEAFF
TRBJ2-1 | many | NA | TRBV7-2 | TGTGCCAGCAGCTTAGTTTGGACAAAAACGTTCTTC | CASSLVWTKTFF
TRBJ2-1 | few | TRBD2 | TRBV19 | TGTGCCAGTAGTGTCCGGGGGGTCCCCCCCAACAATGAGCAGTTCTTC | CASSVRGVPPNNEQFF
TRBJ1-1 | medium-sized | NA | TRBV28 | TGTGCCAGCAGTTTATGTTTGAGGCCAGTCAATACCTCCGCTGAAGCTTTCTTT | CASSLCLRPVNTSAEAFF
TRBJ2-7 | NA | NA | TRBV7-4 | TGTGCCAGCAGCTTAAGGGAGAGGATCCCCTACGAGCAGTACTTC | CASSLRERIPYEQYF
TRBJ1-1 | few | NA | TRBV20-1 | TGCAGTGCTAGATCGGCCAGGGACACTGAAGCTTTCTTT | CSARSARDTEAFF
TRBJ1-1 | few | NA | TRBV27 | TGTGCCAGCAGTTACTCGGGGGACACTGAAGCTTTCTTT | CASSYSGDTEAFF